These 22 T cell receptor beta chains were sequenced from one sample in a study of blood T cell repertoires in COVID-19. Only in-frame clones appear in the TCRdb table, and some are missing; sequencing was by immunoSEQ multiplex PCR. The sample has about 160,000 clones; 82% are singletons. The material sequenced was peripheral blood. Receptors originate from an elderly woman with active or convalescent COVID-19.

As for this clone: Other DNA sequences within the sample encode an identical CDR3. V gene TRBV18 combines with J gene TRBJ1-1; 9 bases match TRBD1. This CDR3 region has 14 residues. Trimming took 3 bases from V and 3 from J; bases not matched to a gene: 2. CDR1 and CDR2 from the germline V gene are KGHSH and LQKENI. CDR3 DNA: TGTGCCAGCTCACCCAGACAGGGGGACACTGAAGCTTTCTTT. This codes for CASSPRQGDTEAFF.

The rearrangement links TRBV2 to TRBJ2-1; TRBD2 aligns across 8 bases. Unmatched junction bases numbered 15, after V lost 11 bases and J lost 6 bases. Germline V gene data show CDR1 as SNHLY and CDR2 as FYNNEI. The CDR3 is 15 residues long. The CDR3, as DNA: TGTGCCGCCCAGGGTGGCGGGAGGAGGGTCAATGAGCAGTTCTTC. Protein: CAAQGGGRRVNEQFF.

The J gene is TRBJ1-6, the V gene TRBV28; D gene uncertain. The germline CDR1 and CDR2 sequences are MDHEN and SYDVKM. Trimming took off 4 bases at V and 0 bases at J, with 7 bases between the two ends. The CDR3 consists of 15 residues. Here the CDR3 reads CASSSRGSYNSPLHF. The CDR3 DNA reads as TGTGCCAGCAGTTCCCGGGGCTCCTATAATTCACCCCTCCACTTT.

This rearrangement joins TRBV5-4 to TRBJ1-1; D not resolved. Trimming took off 3 bases at V and 5 bases at J, with 14 bases between the two ends. There are 14 residues in the CDR3. Germline assignment: CDR1 SGHNT and CDR2 YYREEE (reference sequence). CDR3 nucleotide sequence: TGTGCCAGCAGCTGGGCCCAACGGGAAACTGAAGCTTTCTTT. It specifies CASSWAQRETEAFF.

The chain uses TRBV10-1 and TRBJ2-7; TRBD2 matches at 11 bases. V shed 8 bases and J 8 bases; nucleotides not matched to a gene: 14. The CDR3 has 15 residues. From germline, CDR1 is WNHNN and CDR2 SYGVQD (reference sequence). CDR3 amino acids: CASAHLTSGAWKQYF. The CDR3 DNA reads as TGCGCCAGCGCCCATCTGACTAGCGGGGCGTGGAAGCAGTACTTC.

The chain links TRBV24-1 to TRBJ2-1, with 15 bases identical to TRBD2. J lost 1 base, V lost 4 bases, and 1 base had no gene match. Germline V gene sequence: CDR1 KGHDR, CDR2 SFDVKD. This CDR3 has 17 residues. DNA of the CDR3: TGTGCCACCAGTGACGGACTAGCGGGAGGGTCCTACAATGAGCAGTTCTTC. This sequence encodes CATSDGLAGGSYNEQFF.

The rearrangement links TRBV29-1 to TRBJ1-1, with a weak D call TRBD1 (5 bases). Trimming pared 2 bases from V and 4 bases from J, leaving 8 bases between. The CDR3 totals 12 residues. Germline CDR1 is SQVTM and CDR2 is ANQGSEA. This chain's CDR3 is CSVEPGGTEAFF. In nucleotides, the CDR3 is TGCAGCGTTGAACCCGGGGGCACTGAAGCTTTCTTT.

V gene TRBV25-1 combines with J gene TRBJ2-7; 7 bases align to TRBD2. CDR1 and CDR2 (germline): MGHDK, SYGVNS. The CDR3 consists of 16 residues. Trimming cost V 3 bases and J 2 bases; bases outside gene matches: 10. The CDR3 loop reads CASSDTRGTTAYEQYF. In DNA form, the CDR3 reads TGTGCCAGCAGTGACACGCGCGGGACTACAGCCTACGAGCAGTACTTC.

This sequence joins TRBV4-2 and TRBJ2-3; the match to TRBD2 covers 12 bases. Trimming at V came to 1 base and at J to 1 base, leaving 9 bases not matched to a gene. Germline V gene lookup returns CDR1 LGHNA and CDR2 YNFKEQ. The CDR3 runs 19 residues. CDR3 loop: CASSQGSLAGGPGTDTQYF. For the CDR3, the DNA is TGTGCCAGCAGCCAAGGCTCGCTAGCGGGAGGGCCGGGCACAGATACGCAGTATTTT.

The chain links TRBV19 to TRBJ2-1; 14 nucleotides match TRBD2. There are 13 residues in the CDR3. Germline loops: CDR1 LNHDA, CDR2 SQIVND (reference sequence). The V and J ends lost 11 bases and 7 bases, in that order; junction bases with no gene match: 4. The CDR3 is CACRLAGGNEQFF. CDR3 DNA: TGTGCCTGCCGACTAGCGGGAGGGAATGAGCAGTTCTTC. Using reference TRBV19 and TRBJ2-1 for the parts outside the CDR3, the full variable domain is DGGITQSPKYLFRKEGQNVTLSCEQNLNHDAMYWYRQDPGQGLRLIYYSQIVNDFQKGDIAEGYSVSREKKESFPLTVTSAQKNPTAFYLCACRLAGGNEQFFGPGTRLTVL.

The chain couples TRBV5-1 to TRBJ2-7; D is ambiguous. Trimming pared 0 bases from V and 2 bases from J, leaving 9 bases between. The CDR3 consists of 14 residues. CDR1 is SGHRS, CDR2 YFSETQ, per germline. The CDR3 DNA reads as TGCGCCAGCAGCTTGGATGCGGTAACCTACGAGCAGTACTTC. As protein: CASSLDAVTYEQYF.

This chain joins TRBV11-2 and TRBJ2-7, with 7 nucleotides matching TRBD1. CDR1 and CDR2 from the germline V gene are SGHAT and FQNNGV. The CDR3 consists of 14 residues. V lost 4 bases, J lost 6 bases, and 9 bases stayed unmatched. DNA for the CDR3: TGTGCCAGCAGCTCAACGGACAGGCCAAGCGAGCAGTACTTC. Encoded protein: CASSSTDRPSEQYF.

The chain carries TRBV27 and TRBJ2-7; 11 nucleotides agree with TRBD2. Germline V gene sequence: CDR1 MNHEY, CDR2 SMNVEV (reference sequence). The V and J ends lost 5 bases and 1 base, in that order; junction bases with no gene match: 13. CDR3 length: 18 amino acids. The CDR3 loop is CASSPGLAGGKFSYEQYF. The CDR3 region has the DNA TGTGCCAGCAGTCCCGGCCTAGCGGGAGGCAAATTTTCCTACGAGCAGTACTTC.

This clone was observed a few times. Other DNA sequences in this specimen translate into the identical CDR3. The J gene is TRBJ1-2, the V gene TRBV5-1; 7 bases agree with TRBD1. V lost 5 bases and J lost 4; bases outside the gene matches: 5. The CDR3 consists of 13 residues. The V gene's germline CDR1 is SGHRS and CDR2 YFSETQ. Here the CDR3 DNA reads TGCGCCAGCAGTCTCGACAGGGTCTATGGCTACACCTTC. This codes for CASSLDRVYGYTF.

The chain has TRBV19 and TRBJ1-5, with 7 bases lining up with TRBD1. J was trimmed by 1 base and V by 7 bases; bases with no gene match: 7. CDR3 size: 15 residues. Looked up from germline, CDR1 is LNHDA and CDR2 is SQIVND (reference sequence). The CDR3 coding sequence is TGTGCCAGTACCACGACAGGGCTGAGCAATCAGCCCCAGCATTTT. It yields the protein CASTTTGLSNQPQHF.

The chain has TRBV28 and TRBJ1-5; D might be TRBD1 (5 bases). V was cut by 2 bases and J by 2 bases, with 13 bases left in between. Germline V gene data show CDR1 as MDHEN and CDR2 as SYDVKM. The CDR3 length is 16 residues. CDR3 sequence reads: CASSLHAGGGNQPQHF. CDR3 bases: TGTGCCAGCAGTTTACATGCGGGAGGGGGCAATCAGCCCCAGCATTTT.

This chain joins TRBV28 and TRBJ2-3; 9 bases match TRBD2. Unmatched junction bases numbered 7, after V lost 2 bases and J lost 7 bases. There are 15 residues in the CDR3. Per the germline V gene, CDR1 is MDHEN and CDR2 is SYDVKM. Written as DNA, the CDR3 is TGTGCCAGCAGTTTAAGCGGCGGGAGGGCGAATACGCAGTATTTT. Its translation is CASSLSGGRANTQYF.

V gene TRBV2 combines with J gene TRBJ2-5, with 10 bases identical to TRBD1. V lost 4 bases, J lost 2 bases, and 13 bases stayed unmatched. Germline V CDR1 and CDR2: SNHLY, FYNNEI. CDR3 size: 18 residues. CDR3 nucleotides: TGTGCCAGCAGTGGGGTTCCGGGACAGGGGCCGGGGCAAGAGACCCAGTACTTC. Protein sequence: CASSGVPGQGPGQETQYF. The entire variable domain, with the rest obtained from reference TRBV2 and TRBJ2-5, is as follows: EPEVTQTPSHQVTQMGQEVILRCVPISNHLYFYWYRQILGQKVEFLVSFYNNEISEKSEIFDDQFSVERPDGSNFTLKIRSTKLEDSAMYFCASSGVPGQGPGQETQYFGPGTRLLVL.

The CDR3 loop is CASSYPTGKGLSNTEAFF. In DNA form, the CDR3 reads TGTGCCAGCAGTTACCCAACAGGGAAAGGGCTATCAAACACTGAAGCTTTCTTT. The chain carries TRBV6-2 or TRBV6-3 and TRBJ1-1; D possibly corresponds to TRBD1 (6 bases). The germline V gene encodes CDR1 MNHEY and CDR2 SVGEGT. Trimming left V 2 bases short and J 2 bases short, with 21 bases between. The length of the CDR3 is 18 residues.

This chain connects TRBV5-1 to TRBJ2-3, with D maybe TRBD1 (6 bases). Trimming took 4 bases from V and 5 from J, leaving 17 bases between them. From germline, CDR1 is SGHRS and CDR2 YFSETQ. The CDR3 loop spans 15 amino acids. This CDR3 is CASSPRDKVVDTQYF. The CDR3 DNA is TGCGCCAGCAGCCCCCGGGACAAAGTCGTAGATACGCAGTATTTT.

This chain links TRBV30 with TRBJ1-2; TRBD1 matches at 7 bases. This CDR3 has 12 amino acids. Germline-derived CDR1 and CDR2 are GTSNPN and SVGIG (reference sequence). Losses at the gene ends were 6 bases for V and 5 bases for J; bases not matched to a gene: 6. This chain's CDR3 is CACRDRGYGYTF. CDR3 in DNA: TGTGCCTGCCGGGACAGAGGTTATGGCTACACCTTC.

The genes are TRBV18 and TRBJ2-6; 7 positions agree with TRBD1. This CDR3 has 17 amino acids. Trimming cost V 2 bases and J 2 bases; bases outside gene matches: 6. Germline V gives CDR1 KGHSH, CDR2 LQKENI. The CDR3: CASSPLSQGAGANVLTF. CDR3 DNA sequence: TGTGCCAGCTCACCATTATCCCAGGGGGCTGGGGCCAACGTCCTGACTTTC.